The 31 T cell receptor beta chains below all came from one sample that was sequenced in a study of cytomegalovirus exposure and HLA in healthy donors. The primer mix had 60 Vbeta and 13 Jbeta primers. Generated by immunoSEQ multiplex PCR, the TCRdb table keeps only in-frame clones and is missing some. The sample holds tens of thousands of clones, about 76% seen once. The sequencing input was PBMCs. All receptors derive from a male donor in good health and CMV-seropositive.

The CDR3 sequence: CASSWSGGSYTDTQYF. CDR3 in DNA: TGTGCCAGCAGCTGGAGCGGGGGGTCATACACAGATACGCAGTATTTT. The chain joins TRBV7-6 to TRBJ2-3, with 9 bases identical to TRBD2. Looked up from germline, CDR1 is SGHVS and CDR2 is FNYEAQ. This CDR3 is 16 amino acids long. With V trimmed by 4 bases and J by 2 bases, 7 bases remained unmatched.

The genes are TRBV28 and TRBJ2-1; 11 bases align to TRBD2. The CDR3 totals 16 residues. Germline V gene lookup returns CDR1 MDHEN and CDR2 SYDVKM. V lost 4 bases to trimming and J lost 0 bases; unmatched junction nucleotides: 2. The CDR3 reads CASSSLAGGSYNEQFF. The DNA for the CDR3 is TGTGCCAGCAGTTCCCTAGCGGGGGGCTCCTACAATGAGCAGTTCTTC. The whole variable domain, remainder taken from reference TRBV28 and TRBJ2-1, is DVKVTQSSRYLVKRTGEKVFLECVQDMDHENMFWYRQDPGLGLRLIYFSYDVKMKEKGDIPEGYSVSREKKERFSLILESASTNQTSMYLCASSSLAGGSYNEQFFGPGTRLTVL.

CDR3 sequence reads: CASSYGEGQGTSGYTF. DNA of the CDR3: TGTGCCAGCAGTTACGGAGAGGGACAGGGGACAAGCGGCTACACCTTC. The chain employs TRBV6-6 and TRBJ1-2; 10 bases agree with TRBD1. V lost 2 bases to trimming and J lost 8 bases; unmatched junction nucleotides: 11. The CDR3 has 16 residues. Per the germline V gene, CDR1 is MNHNY and CDR2 is SVGAGI (reference sequence).

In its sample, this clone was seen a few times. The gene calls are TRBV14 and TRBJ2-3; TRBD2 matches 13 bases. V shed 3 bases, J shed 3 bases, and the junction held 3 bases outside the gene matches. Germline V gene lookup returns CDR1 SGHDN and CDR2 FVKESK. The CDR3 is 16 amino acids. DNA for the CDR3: TGTGCCAGCAGCCACCGACTAGCGGGGGGAACAGATACGCAGTATTTT. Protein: CASSHRLAGGTDTQYF.

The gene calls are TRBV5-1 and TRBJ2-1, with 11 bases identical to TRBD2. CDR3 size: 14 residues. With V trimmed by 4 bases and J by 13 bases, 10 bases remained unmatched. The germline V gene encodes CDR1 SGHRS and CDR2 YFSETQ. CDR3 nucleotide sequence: TGCGCCAGCAGCCTCTCATTAGCGGGGGGGCAACAGTTCTTC. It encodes CASSLSLAGGQQFF.

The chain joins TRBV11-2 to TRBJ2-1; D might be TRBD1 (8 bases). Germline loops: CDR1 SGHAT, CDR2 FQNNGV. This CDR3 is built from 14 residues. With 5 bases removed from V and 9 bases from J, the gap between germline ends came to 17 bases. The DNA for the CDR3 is TGTGCCAGCAGCCTATTAACAGGGGGGGGTGAGCAGTTCTTC. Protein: CASSLLTGGGEQFF.

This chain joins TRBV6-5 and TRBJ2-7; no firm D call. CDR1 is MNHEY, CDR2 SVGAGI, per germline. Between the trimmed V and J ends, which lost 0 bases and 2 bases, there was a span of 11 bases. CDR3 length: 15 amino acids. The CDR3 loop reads CASSYSPIGPYEQYF. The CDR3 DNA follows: TGTGCCAGCAGTTACTCGCCCATTGGCCCCTACGAGCAGTACTTC.

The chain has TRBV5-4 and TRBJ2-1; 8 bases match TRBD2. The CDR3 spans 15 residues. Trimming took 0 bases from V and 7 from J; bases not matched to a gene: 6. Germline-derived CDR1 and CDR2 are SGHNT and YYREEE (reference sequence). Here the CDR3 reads CASSLEGLGGNEQFF. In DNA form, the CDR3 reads TGTGCCAGCAGCTTGGAGGGACTAGGGGGGAATGAGCAGTTCTTC.

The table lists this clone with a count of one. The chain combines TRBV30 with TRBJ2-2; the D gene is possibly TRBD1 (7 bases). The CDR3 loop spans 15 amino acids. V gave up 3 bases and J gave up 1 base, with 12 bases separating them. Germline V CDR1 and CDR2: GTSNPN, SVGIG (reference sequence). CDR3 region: CAWRRDSRNTGELFF. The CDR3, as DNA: TGTGCCTGGAGGCGGGACAGCCGGAACACCGGGGAGCTGTTTTTT.

The CDR3 loop is CASSPRQKSYEQYF. The CDR3 region has the DNA TGCGCCAGCAGCCCGAGACAGAAAAGCTACGAGCAGTACTTC. The V call is TRBV4-1, the J call TRBJ2-7; a possible D gene is TRBD1 (5 bases). Deletions cut 4 bases from V and 3 bases from J, with 13 bases between. The CDR3 consists of 14 residues. The germline gives CDR1 MGHRA, CDR2 YSYEKL.

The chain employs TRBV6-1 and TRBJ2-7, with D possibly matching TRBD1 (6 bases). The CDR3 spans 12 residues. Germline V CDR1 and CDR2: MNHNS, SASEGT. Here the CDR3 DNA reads TGTGGGTCGGCAGGGGACTCCTACGAGCAGTACTTC. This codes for CGSAGDSYEQYF.

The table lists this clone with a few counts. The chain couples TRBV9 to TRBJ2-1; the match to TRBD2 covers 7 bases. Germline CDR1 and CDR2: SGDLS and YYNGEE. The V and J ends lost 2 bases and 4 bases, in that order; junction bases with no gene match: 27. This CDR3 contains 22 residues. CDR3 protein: CASSVDQGRGDMGYGLYNEQFF. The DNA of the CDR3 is TGTGCCAGCAGCGTGGATCAGGGACGGGGGGATATGGGGTATGGATTATACAATGAGCAGTTCTTC.

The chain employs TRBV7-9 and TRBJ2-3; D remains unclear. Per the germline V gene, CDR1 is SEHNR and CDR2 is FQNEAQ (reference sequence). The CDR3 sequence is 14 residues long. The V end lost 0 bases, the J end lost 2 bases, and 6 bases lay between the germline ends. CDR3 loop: CASSLALDTDTQYF. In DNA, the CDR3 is TGTGCCAGCAGCTTAGCGCTAGACACAGATACGCAGTATTTT.

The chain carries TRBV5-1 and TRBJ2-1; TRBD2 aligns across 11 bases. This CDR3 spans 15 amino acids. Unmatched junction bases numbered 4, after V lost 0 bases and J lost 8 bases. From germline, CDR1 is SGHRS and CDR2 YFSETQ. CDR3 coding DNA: TGCGCCAGCAGCTTGGCTAGCGGGAGGACCCATGAGCAGTTCTTC. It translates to CASSLASGRTHEQFF. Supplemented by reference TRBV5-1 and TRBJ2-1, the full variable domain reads KAGVTQTPRYLIKTRGQQVTLSCSPISGHRSVSWYQQTPGQGLQFLFEYFSETQRNKGNFPGRFSGRQFSNSRSEMNVSTLELGDSALYLCASSLASGRTHEQFFGPGTRLTVL.

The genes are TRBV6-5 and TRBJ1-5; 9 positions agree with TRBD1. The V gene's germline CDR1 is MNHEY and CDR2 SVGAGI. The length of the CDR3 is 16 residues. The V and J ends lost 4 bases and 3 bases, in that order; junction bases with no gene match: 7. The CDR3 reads CASSSYRGLNNQPQHF. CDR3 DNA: TGTGCCAGCAGTTCTTACAGGGGGCTTAACAATCAGCCCCAGCATTTT.

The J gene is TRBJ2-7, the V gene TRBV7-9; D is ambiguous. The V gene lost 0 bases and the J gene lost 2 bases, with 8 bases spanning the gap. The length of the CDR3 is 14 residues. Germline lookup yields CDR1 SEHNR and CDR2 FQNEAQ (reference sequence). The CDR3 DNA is TGTGCCAGCAGCTTAGCTTCAGTGACCTACGAGCAGTACTTC. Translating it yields CASSLASVTYEQYF. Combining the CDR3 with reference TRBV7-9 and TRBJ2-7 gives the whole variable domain DTGVSQNPRHKITKRGQNVTFRCDPISEHNRLYWYRQTLGQGPEFLTYFQNEAQLEKSRLLSDRFSAERPKGSFSTLEIQRTEQGDSAMYLCASSLASVTYEQYFGPGTRLTVT.

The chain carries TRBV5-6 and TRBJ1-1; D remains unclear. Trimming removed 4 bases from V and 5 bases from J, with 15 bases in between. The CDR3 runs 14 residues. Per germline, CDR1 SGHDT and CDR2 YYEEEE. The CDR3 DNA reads TGTGCCAGCAGCCGCAGGTACTCGGGGACTGAAGCTTTCTTT. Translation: CASSRRYSGTEAFF.

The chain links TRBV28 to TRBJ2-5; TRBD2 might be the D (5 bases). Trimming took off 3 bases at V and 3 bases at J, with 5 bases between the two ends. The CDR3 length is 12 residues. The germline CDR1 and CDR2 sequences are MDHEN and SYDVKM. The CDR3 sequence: CASSLREETQYF. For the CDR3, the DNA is TGTGCCAGCAGTTTGAGGGAAGAGACCCAGTACTTC. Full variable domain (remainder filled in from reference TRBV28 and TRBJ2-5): DVKVTQSSRYLVKRTGEKVFLECVQDMDHENMFWYRQDPGLGLRLIYFSYDVKMKEKGDIPEGYSVSREKKERFSLILESASTNQTSMYLCASSLREETQYFGPGTRLLVL.

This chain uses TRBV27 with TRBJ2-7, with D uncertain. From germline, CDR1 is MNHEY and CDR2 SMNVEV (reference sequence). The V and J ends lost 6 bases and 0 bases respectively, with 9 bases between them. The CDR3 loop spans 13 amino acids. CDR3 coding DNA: TGTGCCAGCAGGCCAGAAAACTCCTACGAGCAGTACTTC. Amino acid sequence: CASRPENSYEQYF.

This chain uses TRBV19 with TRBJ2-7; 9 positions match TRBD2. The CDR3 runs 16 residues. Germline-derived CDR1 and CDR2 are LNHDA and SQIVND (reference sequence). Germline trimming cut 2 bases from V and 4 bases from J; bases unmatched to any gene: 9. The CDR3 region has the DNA TGTGCCAGTAGTATATCGTGGCTAGCGGGAAAGTACGAGCAGTACTTC. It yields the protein CASSISWLAGKYEQYF.

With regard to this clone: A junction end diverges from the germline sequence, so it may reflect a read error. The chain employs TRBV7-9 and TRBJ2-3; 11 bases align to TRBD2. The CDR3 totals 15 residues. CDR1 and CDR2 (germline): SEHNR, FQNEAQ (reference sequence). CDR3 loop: CSSSSTGTSGATQYF. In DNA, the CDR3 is TGTTCCAGCAGCTCGACCGGGACTAGCGGTGCTACGCAGTATTTT.

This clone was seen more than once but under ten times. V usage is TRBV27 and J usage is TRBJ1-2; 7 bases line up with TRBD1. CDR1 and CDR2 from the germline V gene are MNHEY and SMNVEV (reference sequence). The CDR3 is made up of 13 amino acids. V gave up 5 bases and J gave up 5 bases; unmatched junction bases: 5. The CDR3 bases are TGTGCCAGCAGTATGGACAGGAATTATGGCTACACCTTC. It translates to CASSMDRNYGYTF.

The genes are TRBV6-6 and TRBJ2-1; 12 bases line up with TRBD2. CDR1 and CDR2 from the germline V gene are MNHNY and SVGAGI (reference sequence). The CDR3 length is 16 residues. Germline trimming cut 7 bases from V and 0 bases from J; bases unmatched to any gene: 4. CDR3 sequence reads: CASTRLAGASYNEQFF. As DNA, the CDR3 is TGTGCCAGCACCAGACTAGCGGGGGCCTCCTACAATGAGCAGTTCTTC.

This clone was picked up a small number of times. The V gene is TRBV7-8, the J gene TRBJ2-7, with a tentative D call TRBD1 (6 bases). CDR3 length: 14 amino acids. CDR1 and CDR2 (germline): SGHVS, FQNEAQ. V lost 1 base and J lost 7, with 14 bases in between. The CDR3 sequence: CASSLETGMVEQYF. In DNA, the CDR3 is TGTGCCAGCAGCTTAGAAACAGGGATGGTTGAGCAGTACTTC.

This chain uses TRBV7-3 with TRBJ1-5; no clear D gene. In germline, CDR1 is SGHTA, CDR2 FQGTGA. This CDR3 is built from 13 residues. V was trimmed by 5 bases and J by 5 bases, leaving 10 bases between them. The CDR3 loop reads CASSRDIDQPQHF. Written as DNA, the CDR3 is TGTGCCAGCAGCCGCGACATCGATCAGCCCCAGCATTTT.

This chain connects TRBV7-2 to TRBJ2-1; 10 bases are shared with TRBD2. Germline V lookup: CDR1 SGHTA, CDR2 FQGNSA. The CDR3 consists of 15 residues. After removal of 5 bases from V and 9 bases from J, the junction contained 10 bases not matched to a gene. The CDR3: CASSDSLAGVSEQFF. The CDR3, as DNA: TGTGCCAGCAGCGATTCCCTAGCGGGGGTTAGTGAGCAGTTCTTC.

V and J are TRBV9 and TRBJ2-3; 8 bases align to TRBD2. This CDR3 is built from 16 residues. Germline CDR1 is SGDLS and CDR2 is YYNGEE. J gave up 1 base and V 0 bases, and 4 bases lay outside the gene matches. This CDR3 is CASSVGPRGGTDTQYF. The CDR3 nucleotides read TGTGCCAGCAGCGTAGGCCCGCGGGGGGGCACAGATACGCAGTATTTT.

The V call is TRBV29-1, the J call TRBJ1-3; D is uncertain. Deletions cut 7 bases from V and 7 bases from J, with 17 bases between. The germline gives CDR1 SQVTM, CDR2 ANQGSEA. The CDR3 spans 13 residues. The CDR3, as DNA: TGCAGCGGCCACGACCCCGAGCGGAACACCATATATTTT. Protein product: CSGHDPERNTIYF. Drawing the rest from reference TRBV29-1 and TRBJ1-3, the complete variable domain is SAVISQKPSRDICQRGTSLTIQCQVDSQVTMMFWYRQQPGQSLTLIATANQGSEATYESGFVIDKFPISRPNLTFSTLTVSNMSPEDSSIYLCSGHDPERNTIYFGEGSWLTVV.

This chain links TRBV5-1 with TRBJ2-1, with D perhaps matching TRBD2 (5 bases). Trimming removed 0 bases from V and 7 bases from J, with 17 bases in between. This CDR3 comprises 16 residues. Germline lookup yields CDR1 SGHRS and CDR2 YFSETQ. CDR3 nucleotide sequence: TGCGCCAGCAGCTTGGTCCTGTCTGGGCCGGGGAATGAGCAGTTCTTC. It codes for CASSLVLSGPGNEQFF.

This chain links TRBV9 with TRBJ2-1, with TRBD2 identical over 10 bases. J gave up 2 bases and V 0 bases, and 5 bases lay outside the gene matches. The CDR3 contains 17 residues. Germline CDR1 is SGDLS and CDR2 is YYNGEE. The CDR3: CASSVVSSGSAYNEQFF. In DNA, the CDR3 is TGTGCCAGCAGCGTAGTTTCTAGCGGGAGTGCCTACAATGAGCAGTTCTTC.

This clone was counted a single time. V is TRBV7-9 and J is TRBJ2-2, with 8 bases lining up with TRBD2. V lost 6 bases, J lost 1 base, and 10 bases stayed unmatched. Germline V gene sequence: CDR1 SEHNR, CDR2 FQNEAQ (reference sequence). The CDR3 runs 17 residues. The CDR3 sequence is CASSRSTSGMNTGELFF. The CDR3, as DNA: TGTGCCAGCAGTCGATCCACTAGCGGTATGAACACCGGGGAGCTGTTTTTT.